A selection of T cell receptor beta chains follows, all from one sample in a study of glioma-infiltrating T cells after dendritic cell vaccination. Data came from immunoSEQ multiplex PCR; TCRdb stores just in-frame clones and leaves some out. This sample has 90,000 to 140,000 clones, with around 89% found just once. The sample here was blood, taken after dendritic cell vaccination. Receptor source: a human donor with glioblastoma. Each CDR3 is given with its conserved first and last residue. D genes are given only for firm matches. Size is stated for part of the rows, as once, few or many counts, or as a class when the clone is expanded.

clone size	V gene	D gene	J gene	CDR3 DNA	CDR3 protein
NA	TRBV27	TRBD1	TRBJ2-5	TGTGCCAGCACGCGGGCAGGGGGTATGGAGACCCAGTACTTC	CASTRAGGMETQYF
NA	TRBV14	TRBD2	TRBJ2-3	TGTGCCAGCAGCCAACCGGGACTAGCGAAAGATACGCAGTATTTT	CASSQPGLAKDTQYF
NA	TRBV13	TRBD1	TRBJ1-5	TGTGCCAGCAGACAACAGGGGGTCAATCAGCCCCAGCATTTT	CASRQQGVNQPQHF
medium-sized	TRBV6-1	NA	TRBJ1-1	TGTGCCAGCAGTGAAGCAGGGGAGGTCACTGAAGCTTTCTTT	CASSEAGEVTEAFF
NA	TRBV7-9	TRBD1	TRBJ1-2	TGTGCCAGCAGCTCCGGACTAGACAGGGGGCAGGACTATGGCTACACCTTC	CASSSGLDRGQDYGYTF
NA	TRBV7-8	NA	TRBJ2-2	TGTGCCAGCAGTTTTGGGGGCGCACTAAACACCGGGGAGCTGTTTTTT	CASSFGGALNTGELFF
NA	TRBV6-1	TRBD1	TRBJ2-7	TGTGCCAGCAGGGGGACAGTTGGCTCCTACGAGCAGTACTTC	CASRGTVGSYEQYF
NA	TRBV7-3	NA	TRBJ1-5	TGTGCCAGCAGCCTCATGGGAGTTAATCAGCCCCAGCATTTT	CASSLMGVNQPQHF
NA	TRBV28	TRBD1	TRBJ1-2	TGTGCCAGCAGTTTTGGCAGGGGGGACTATGGCTACACCTTC	CASSFGRGDYGYTF
once	TRBV2	NA	TRBJ1-6	TGTGCCAGCAGTGAGCGGGGATCCTATAATTCCCCCCTCCACTTT	CASSERGSYNSPLHF
NA	TRBV7-9	NA	TRBJ1-2	TGTGCCAGCAGCCCGCGTGCGAGATTACCGCGGCAAGGCTACACCTTC	CASSPRARLPRQGYTF
NA	TRBV5-5	NA	TRBJ2-1	TGTGCCAGCAGCTTGACGGGAGACTCCTACAATGAGCAGTTCTTC	CASSLTGDSYNEQFF
NA	TRBV5-6	TRBD1	TRBJ1-1	TGTGCCAGCAGCCCAGGGACAGGGTATAGCACTGAAGCTTTCTTT	CASSPGTGYSTEAFF
NA	TRBV29-1	TRBD1	TRBJ1-1	TGCAGCGTCTCAGGGGGCGGAGATACTGAAGCTTTCTTT	CSVSGGGDTEAFF
NA	TRBV7-2	TRBD1	TRBJ2-7	TGTGCCAGCAGCTTTGGGGGACAGTCCTACGAGCAGTACTTC	CASSFGGQSYEQYF
once	TRBV4-1	TRBD2	TRBJ2-2	TGCGCCAGCAGCCAAGAATTCAGACTAGCGGGCGCGAACACCGGGGAGCTGTTTTTT	CASSQEFRLAGANTGELFF
NA	TRBV5-1	TRBD1	TRBJ2-7	TGCGCCAGCAGCGGTCCCGGGACAGGGGAGCAGTACTTC	CASSGPGTGEQYF
NA	TRBV27	TRBD2	TRBJ2-5	TGTGCCAGCAGGGCCTCGACTAGCGAGAGAGAGACCCAGTACTTC	CASRASTSERETQYF
NA	TRBV11-2	TRBD1	TRBJ1-1	TGTGCCAGCAGCCTGACAGGGGGAATCACTGAAGCTTTCTTT	CASSLTGGITEAFF
NA	TRBV18	TRBD1	TRBJ2-2	TGTGCCAGCTCACCACCGGGACAGGGAGCCGGGGAGCTGTTTTTT	CASSPPGQGAGELFF
NA	TRBV4-1	TRBD1	TRBJ1-5	TGCGCCAGCAGCCAAGGTAGACAGGGGAGTAGCAATCAGCCCCAGCATTTT	CASSQGRQGSSNQPQHF
NA	TRBV4-1	TRBD1	TRBJ2-7	TGCGCCAGCAGCCGCGTTCTTGCCGGGACAGGGGGTGAGCAGTACTTC	CASSRVLAGTGGEQYF
NA	TRBV9	TRBD1	TRBJ2-1	TGTGCCAGCAGCGTAGGAGATGGTGGGACAGGGGATTACAATGAGCAGTTCTTC	CASSVGDGGTGDYNEQFF
once	TRBV27	NA	TRBJ2-3	TGTGCCAGCGCACCCCCAGGAGATACGCAGTATTTT	CASAPPGDTQYF
NA	TRBV5-1	NA	TRBJ2-7	TGCGCCAGCAGCCCCAGGACATCACCCTACGAGCAGTACTTC	CASSPRTSPYEQYF
NA	TRBV18	TRBD1	TRBJ1-6	TGTGCCAGCTCACCATCGGGACAGCCCCGCCGGAGCTCCTATAATTCACCCCTCCACTTT	CASSPSGQPRRSSYNSPLHF
once	TRBV30	NA	TRBJ2-7	TGTGCCTGGAAGAGCAGGGGCCTTGGGTACGAGCAGTACTTC	CAWKSRGLGYEQYF
NA	TRBV19	TRBD2	TRBJ2-7	TGTGCCAGTAGTACTCCCGGGACTAGCCTTTACGAGCAGTACTTC	CASSTPGTSLYEQYF
NA	TRBV30	NA	TRBJ2-7	TGTGCCTGGAGTAACCCCATTACCTACGAGCAGTACTTC	CAWSNPITYEQYF
NA	TRBV6-6	NA	TRBJ1-5	TGTGCCAGCAGCAACGGGGGGGTGGTCCAGCCCCAGCATTTT	CASSNGGVVQPQHF
NA	TRBV7-9	TRBD1	TRBJ2-7	TGTGCCAGCAGCTGGGGGACAGGCAACGAGCAGTACTTC	CASSWGTGNEQYF
NA	TRBV2	NA	TRBJ2-1	TGTGCCAGCACCGAAGACAGCAGCTACAATGAGCAGTTCTTC	CASTEDSSYNEQFF
NA	TRBV9	NA	TRBJ2-3	TGTGCCAGCAGCGTAGATTCGGGACTCCCTTACACAGATACGCAGTATTTT	CASSVDSGLPYTDTQYF
NA	TRBV4-2	TRBD2	TRBJ2-3	TGTGCCAGCAGCCAAGATTCTAGTAGCGGGGGGGCAGATACGCAGTATTTT	CASSQDSSSGGADTQYF
NA	TRBV29-1	NA	TRBJ1-1	TGCAGCCCCGGCCCGGGAGGGTTTACTGAAGCTTTCTTT	CSPGPGGFTEAFF
NA	TRBV30	TRBD1	TRBJ2-1	TGTGCCTGGGGGGGGACAGGGGGGTATGAGCAGTTCTTC	CAWGGTGGYEQFF
NA	TRBV11-3	NA	TRBJ1-1	TGTGCCAGCAGCTTAGCGATGTCGCGTGCTTTCTTT	CASSLAMSRAFF
few	TRBV4-2	TRBD1	TRBJ1-2	TGTGCCAGCAGCCAAGCTGGACAGGGTGGAGGCTACACCTTC	CASSQAGQGGGYTF
NA	TRBV5-1	TRBD1	TRBJ2-3	TGCGCCAGCAGCCCGGGACAGCTCACAGATACGCAGTATTTT	CASSPGQLTDTQYF
NA	TRBV10-3	NA	TRBJ1-5	TGTGCCATCAGTGACTCCGGGACATCCTCCCCTCCCCAGCATTTT	CAISDSGTSSPPQHF
NA	TRBV27	TRBD1	TRBJ1-6	TGTGCCAGCAGTTTACAGGGGGGCGTCAATTCCCCCCTCCACTTT	CASSLQGGVNSPLHF
NA	TRBV29-1	TRBD1	TRBJ1-1	TGCAGCGGTGGGGACAGGAGGAACACTGAAGCTTTCTTT	CSGGDRRNTEAFF
once	TRBV5-4	NA	TRBJ2-3	TGTGCCAGCAGCTTGGGGTCTCCGGGGGTCACGGCAGATACGCAGTATTTT	CASSLGSPGVTADTQYF
NA	TRBV2	NA	TRBJ1-1	TGTGCCAGCAGTGAGCGCAGAGGTACTGAAGCTTTCTTT	CASSERRGTEAFF
NA	TRBV2	TRBD2	TRBJ2-5	TGTGCCAGCAGCGGGGGACTAGCGGAAGAGACCCAGTACTTC	CASSGGLAEETQYF
NA	TRBV4-1	NA	TRBJ1-5	TGCGCCAGCAGCCAAGTTCGAATCAGGGTTGGACAGCCCCAGCATTTT	CASSQVRIRVGQPQHF
NA	TRBV7-8	TRBD1	TRBJ1-5	TGTGCCAGCAGCTTTGATACAGGGGATAATAGCAATCAGCCCCAGCATTTT	CASSFDTGDNSNQPQHF